This T cell receptor (beta chain) comes out of a study of patients and donors after allogeneic stem cell transplantation. V was pared by 5 bases and J by 5 bases, with 4 bases of the junction left unmatched. CDR1 is LNHDA, CDR2 SQIVND, per germline (reference sequence). This CDR3 has 14 residues. TCRdb called the RT-PCR reads again in MiXCR, with one record for every CDR3 protein. Among 20,000 or so distinct CDR3 sequences listed, approximately 4.4% were seen once. This rearrangement joins TRBV19 to TRBJ2-3; 10 bases map to TRBD1. This clonotype originated in a human donor who was either an allogeneic HSCT recipient or a stem cell or donor lymphocyte infusion donor (not recorded which). It is not recorded whose cells these are; they may come from a transplant donor. Material for sequencing was blood, either unsorted or a sorted T cell fraction (not recorded which). The CDR3 loop reads CASSRQGAGDTQYF. The CDR3 coding sequence is TGTGCCAGTAGTCGACAGGGGGCCGGAGATACGCAGTATTTT.